These 28 T cell receptor beta chains originate from one sample sequenced in a study of radiotherapy plus CTLA-4 blockade in lung cancer. The method was immunoSEQ multiplex PCR; TCRdb's version includes in-frame clones alone and lacks a portion of them. The data show tens of thousands of clones, 85% to 90% seen once. Source: peripheral blood, taken from a patient treated with radiotherapy plus ipilimumab. All receptors derive from a human donor with non-small cell lung cancer that progressed on radiotherapy plus ipilimumab.

The rearrangement uses TRBV25-1 and TRBJ2-5; D remains ambiguous. This CDR3 is built from 15 residues. V was pared by 1 base and J by 2 bases, with 11 bases between. The V gene's germline CDR1 is MGHDK and CDR2 SYGVNS. The CDR3 here is CASSESGPVQETQYF. The CDR3 nucleotides are TGTGCCAGCAGTGAATCTGGACCGGTTCAAGAGACCCAGTACTTC.

The gene calls are TRBV6-6 and TRBJ1-2; the D is unclear. This CDR3 spans 11 amino acids. Germline CDR1 MNHNY, CDR2 SVGAGI (reference sequence). Trimming stripped 10 bases from V and 5 bases from J, with 11 bases between. CDR3 amino acids: CATRVPYGYTF. The DNA for the CDR3 is TGTGCCACCCGAGTCCCATATGGCTACACCTTC.

The chain recombines TRBV11-2 with TRBJ2-3, with a weak D call TRBD2 (6 bases). Germline V gene data show CDR1 as SGHAT and CDR2 as FQNNGV. The CDR3 runs 16 residues. Trimming cost V 1 base and J 0 bases, with 11 bases left between them. The chain's CDR3 is CASSLATGTSTDTQYF. The CDR3 nucleotides are TGTGCCAGCAGCTTAGCGACGGGGACTAGCACAGATACGCAGTATTTT.

The V and J genes are TRBV6-1 and TRBJ1-2, with D hard to call. Per germline, CDR1 MNHNS and CDR2 SASEGT. Trimming pared 1 base from V and 4 bases from J, leaving 7 bases between. CDR3 length: 13 amino acids. The CDR3 loop is CASSEDLGYGYTF. CDR3 DNA: TGTGCCAGCAGTGAAGATCTCGGCTATGGCTACACCTTC.

The table lists this clone with a count of one. The V gene is TRBV4-2, the J gene TRBJ2-6; D might be TRBD1 (7 bases). CDR3 length equals 20 residues. V lost 3 bases, J lost 0 bases, and 21 bases lay in between. The V gene's germline CDR1 is LGHNA and CDR2 YNFKEQ. The CDR3 DNA sequence: TGTGCCAGCAGCCATGTCACAGGGGCTAGCGCATCCTCTGGGGCCAACGTCCTGACTTTC. Its translation: CASSHVTGASASSGANVLTF.

The chain combines TRBV6-5 with TRBJ2-5, with a tentative D call TRBD1 (6 bases). The germline CDR1 and CDR2 sequences are MNHEY and SVGAGI. Trimming shortened V by 7 bases and J by 4 bases, and 19 bases separated the two germline ends. This CDR3 has 15 residues. This chain's CDR3 is CASMGLGQPRETQYF. The CDR3, as DNA: TGTGCCAGCATGGGGCTAGGACAGCCGAGAGAGACCCAGTACTTC.

The table lists this clone with a few counts. This chain connects TRBV4-3 to TRBJ1-4; D ambiguous. The V end lost 9 bases, the J end lost 8 bases, and 19 bases lay between the germline ends. CDR3 length equals 14 residues. The germline CDR1 and CDR2 sequences are LGHNA and YSLEER. The CDR3 loop reads CASKPDLTGEKLFF. Written as DNA, the CDR3 is TGCGCCAGTAAACCGGACCTTACGGGGGAAAAACTGTTTTTT.

The rearrangement joins TRBV7-9 to TRBJ1-4; D remains ambiguous. Deletions cut 5 bases from V and 5 bases from J, with 3 bases between. The CDR3 is 11 amino acids. In germline, CDR1 is SEHNR, CDR2 FQNEAQ (reference sequence). CDR3 sequence (DNA): TGTGCCAGCAGCCTCAATGAAAAACTGTTTTTT. Its translation: CASSLNEKLFF.

This clone has a handful of counts. The rearrangement links TRBV7-2 to TRBJ1-2, with 12 bases matching TRBD1. Germline CDR1 SGHTA, CDR2 FQGNSA. This CDR3 comprises 16 residues. The ends lost 0 bases at V and 7 bases at J; junction bases unmatched: 6. The CDR3 nucleotides are TGTGCCAGCAGCTTAGCGCCGGGACAGGGGGCAGTTGGCTACACCTTC. This translates into CASSLAPGQGAVGYTF.

The rearrangement joins TRBV9 to TRBJ2-2; maybe TRBD1 (5 bases). Trimming left V 0 bases short and J 2 bases short, with 8 bases between. This CDR3 has 15 residues. Germline CDR1 is SGDLS and CDR2 is YYNGEE. The CDR3 nucleotides are TGTGCCAGCAGCGTAGGGGGCAGAAACACCGGGGAGCTGTTTTTT. Encoded protein: CASSVGGRNTGELFF. Full variable domain (rest looked up from reference TRBV9 and TRBJ2-2): DSGVTQTPKHLITATGQRVTLRCSPRSGDLSVYWYQQSLDQGLQFLIQYYNGEERAKGNILERFSAQQFPDLHSELNLSSLELGDSALYFCASSVGGRNTGELFFGEGSRLTVL.

V gene TRBV6-5 combines with J gene TRBJ2-6; possibly TRBD2 for D (5 bases). Per the germline V gene, CDR1 is MNHEY and CDR2 is SVGAGI. The CDR3 consists of 15 residues. V lost 6 bases to trimming and J lost 10 bases, with 19 bases between them. The CDR3, as DNA: TGTGCCAGCAGCTGGGCGGGTTCTCCGGGAAACGTCCTGACTTTC. It encodes CASSWAGSPGNVLTF.

The chain employs TRBV27 and TRBJ2-2; the match to TRBD2 covers 8 bases. CDR1 and CDR2 (germline): MNHEY, SMNVEV (reference sequence). J was trimmed by 2 bases and V by 2 bases; bases with no gene match: 10. The CDR3 runs 18 residues. CDR3 DNA: TGTGCCAGCAGTTTAAGGCTCGCGGGGGGTGTAAACACCGGGGAGCTGTTTTTT. Amino acid sequence: CASSLRLAGGVNTGELFF.

The chain has TRBV29-1 and TRBJ1-1, with a weak D call TRBD1 (5 bases). V lost 3 bases and J 7 bases, leaving 6 bases between the germline ends. The CDR3 extends over 10 amino acids. Germline assignment: CDR1 SQVTM and CDR2 ANQGSEA. The chain's CDR3 is CSVEGVEAFF. Written as DNA, the CDR3 is TGCAGCGTTGAGGGGGTTGAAGCTTTCTTT. Filled out from reference TRBV29-1 and TRBJ1-1, the complete variable domain reads SAVISQKPSRDICQRGTSLTIQCQVDSQVTMMFWYRQQPGQSLTLIATANQGSEATYESGFVIDKFPISRPNLTFSTLTVSNMSPEDSSIYLCSVEGVEAFFGQGTRLTVV.

Here the CDR3 reads CASSVGPGPWPQHF. The CDR3 DNA reads TGTGCCAGCAGCGTGGGACCGGGACCATGGCCCCAGCATTTT. This chain joins TRBV5-5 and TRBJ1-5, with a weak D call TRBD1 (5 bases). The germline CDR1 and CDR2 sequences are SGHKS and YYEKEE (reference sequence). Trimming took 4 bases from V and 9 from J, leaving 17 bases between them. The CDR3 loop spans 14 amino acids.

The genes are TRBV7-8 and TRBJ1-5; 8 nucleotides line up with TRBD1. CDR1 and CDR2 (germline): SGHVS, FQNEAQ. This CDR3 region has 18 residues. Germline trimming cut 1 base from V and 1 base from J; bases unmatched to any gene: 9. In DNA form, the CDR3 reads TGTGCCAGCAGCTTAGAGGGCAGGGGGCGAGGGAGCAATCAGCCCCAGCATTTT. It encodes CASSLEGRGRGSNQPQHF.

The CDR3 loop is CAWSRGGATDTQYF. The CDR3 DNA sequence: TGTGCCTGGAGTAGAGGGGGGGCCACAGATACGCAGTATTTT. The chain recombines TRBV30 with TRBJ2-3, with D possibly being TRBD2 (7 bases). In germline, CDR1 is GTSNPN, CDR2 SVGIG (reference sequence). The CDR3 is 14 amino acids. Trimming removed 2 bases at V and 2 bases at J, with 11 bases between.

CDR3 sequence reads: CASSITWESQPQHF. The CDR3 DNA sequence: TGTGCCAGTAGTATAACCTGGGAAAGTCAGCCCCAGCATTTT. The chain is built from TRBV19 and TRBJ1-5; no definite D call. Trimming cost V 2 bases and J 6 bases, with 11 bases left between them. The CDR3 contains 14 residues. Germline CDR1 is LNHDA and CDR2 is SQIVND (reference sequence). Combining the CDR3 with reference TRBV19 and TRBJ1-5 gives the whole variable domain DGGITQSPKYLFRKEGQNVTLSCEQNLNHDAMYWYRQDPGQGLRLIYYSQIVNDFQKGDIAEGYSVSREKKESFPLTVTSAQKNPTAFYLCASSITWESQPQHFGDGTRLSIL.

The chain couples TRBV9 to TRBJ2-7, with TRBD2 as a possible D gene (6 bases). Germline assignment: CDR1 SGDLS and CDR2 YYNGEE. The CDR3 contains 13 residues. Trimming took off 0 bases at V and 4 bases at J, with 8 bases between the two ends. Written as DNA, the CDR3 is TGTGCCAGCAGCGTAGGGGACTCTTACGAGCAGTACTTC. Residues: CASSVGDSYEQYF.

This clone was counted between two and nine times. V is TRBV5-6 and J is TRBJ1-1, with D unclear. V lost 4 bases and J lost 8, with 12 bases in between. Looked up from germline, CDR1 is SGHDT and CDR2 is YYEEEE. The length of the CDR3 is 12 residues. The DNA of the CDR3 is TGTGCCAGCAGCGTACGTGTGGGGGAAGCTTTCTTT. Translating gives CASSVRVGEAFF.

This chain uses TRBV28 with TRBJ2-7, with D perhaps TRBD2 (6 bases). Germline V gene sequence: CDR1 MDHEN, CDR2 SYDVKM. This CDR3 spans 13 amino acids. The germline V and J ends were trimmed by 2 bases and 5 bases, with 10 bases remaining between them. The CDR3 loop is CASSLGGYDEQYF. The CDR3 nucleotides are TGTGCCAGCAGTTTAGGAGGGTACGACGAGCAGTACTTC.

V usage is TRBV9 and J usage is TRBJ1-3; D gene unclear. Germline CDR1 reads SGDLS; CDR2 reads YYNGEE. This CDR3 comprises 14 residues. Trimming stripped 6 bases from V and 0 bases from J, with 10 bases between. The CDR3 loop reads CASMNGLSGNTIYF. The CDR3, as DNA: TGTGCCAGCATGAACGGACTCTCTGGAAACACCATATATTTT.

V is TRBV18 and J is TRBJ2-2; perhaps TRBD1 as D (6 bases). Deletions cut 3 bases from V and 0 bases from J, with 14 bases between. Germline lookup yields CDR1 KGHSH and CDR2 LQKENI. The CDR3 runs 17 residues. For the CDR3, the DNA is TGTGCCAGCTCACCGCTTTGGGGACATGCGAACACCGGGGAGCTGTTTTTT. Its protein product is CASSPLWGHANTGELFF.

The rearrangement uses TRBV27 and TRBJ1-5; perhaps TRBD1 as D (5 bases). This CDR3 is built from 15 residues. V was shortened by 4 bases and J by 3 bases, with 13 bases between the two germline ends. The germline V gene has CDR1 MNHEY and CDR2 SMNVEV (reference sequence). The CDR3 loop reads CASSSETALNQPQHF. CDR3 nucleotide sequence: TGTGCCAGCAGTTCCGAGACAGCCCTCAATCAGCCCCAGCATTTT.

This chain joins TRBV5-4 and TRBJ1-2; D ambiguous. The CDR3 spans 14 residues. V was clipped by 9 bases and J by 3 bases, with 18 bases between them. Germline CDR1 is SGHNT and CDR2 is YYREEE (reference sequence). CDR3 amino acids: CAISAGGSHYGYTF. In DNA form, the CDR3 reads TGTGCCATATCAGCGGGAGGGTCCCACTATGGCTACACCTTC.

This chain joins TRBV2 and TRBJ1-2, with D hard to call. Germline V gene data show CDR1 as SNHLY and CDR2 as FYNNEI. The V end was cut by 5 bases, the J end by 6 bases, with 19 bases between. The CDR3 loop spans 15 amino acids. This CDR3 reads CASSLIGFRGDGYTF. CDR3 nucleotide sequence: TGTGCCAGCAGTTTGATAGGATTCCGAGGCGATGGCTACACCTTC.

The gene calls are TRBV9 and TRBJ2-7; perhaps TRBD1 as D (6 bases). The length of the CDR3 is 15 residues. Looked up from germline, CDR1 is SGDLS and CDR2 is YYNGEE. V gave up 0 bases and J gave up 4 bases, with 14 bases separating them. The CDR3, as DNA: TGTGCCAGCAGCGTAGGCCTCCTACAGGGTTACGAGCAGTACTTC. Amino acids: CASSVGLLQGYEQYF.

The rearrangement links TRBV18 to TRBJ2-3; D may be TRBD1 or TRBD2 (6 bases each). The CDR3 is made up of 14 amino acids. The V gene's germline CDR1 is KGHSH and CDR2 LQKENI. V shed 3 bases and J shed 5 bases, with 12 bases lying between them. In DNA, the CDR3 is TGTGCCAGCTCACCCCGGGGGCAAGGAGATACGCAGTATTTT. This gives the protein CASSPRGQGDTQYF.

The rearrangement uses TRBV5-1 and TRBJ2-5; the match to TRBD2 covers 8 bases. The CDR3 is 15 amino acids. Germline CDR1 reads SGHRS; CDR2 reads YFSETQ. Losses at the gene ends were 4 bases for V and 4 bases for J; bases not matched to a gene: 9. The CDR3 coding sequence is TGCGCCAGCAGCCTCGGGGGGGCCGTTGGAGAGACCCAGTACTTC. This sequence encodes CASSLGGAVGETQYF.